These 3 T cell receptor beta chains originate from one sample sequenced in a study of T cell changes during pregnancy in multiple sclerosis. The repertoire was sequenced with immunoSEQ multiplex PCR; TCRdb's copy has only in-frame clones and lacks some. The sample holds about 80,000 clones, about 91% seen once. The input for sequencing was peripheral blood, taken before pregnancy. These receptors were collected from a female donor with multiple sclerosis, enrolled in a pregnancy study.

The chain combines TRBV11-2 with TRBJ2-7, with TRBD2 matching 8 bases. Losses at the gene ends were 1 base for V and 7 bases for J; bases not matched to a gene: 6. This CDR3 is 14 amino acids long. Per the germline V gene, CDR1 is SGHAT and CDR2 is FQNNGV. The CDR3 spells CASSLAGGAHEQYF. The CDR3 DNA sequence: TGTGCCAGCAGCTTAGCCGGGGGGGCGCATGAGCAGTACTTC.

This clone appeared a single time. V usage is TRBV5-1 and J usage is TRBJ1-1, with D maybe TRBD1 (6 bases). V lost 4 bases and J 1 base, leaving 14 bases between the germline ends. CDR1 is SGHRS, CDR2 YFSETQ, per germline. This CDR3 is 15 amino acids long. The CDR3 sequence is CASSKSLQGNTEAFF. CDR3 nucleotides: TGCGCCAGCAGCAAGTCCTTACAGGGGAACACTGAAGCTTTCTTT.

The CDR3 DNA is TGTGCCACCAGCAGGCCCTCTTTAGCGGGGGACATCACAGATACGCAGTATTTT. This sequence encodes CATSRPSLAGDITDTQYF. The chain uses TRBV15 and TRBJ2-3; 9 positions match TRBD2. Trimming removed 3 bases from V and 2 bases from J; junction bases left unmatched: 12. This CDR3 has 18 amino acids. Germline V gene data show CDR1 as LNHNV and CDR2 as YYDKDF (reference sequence). Based on the CDR3 plus reference TRBV15 and TRBJ2-3, the full variable domain is DAMVIQNPRYQVTQFGKPVTLSCSQTLNHNVMYWYQQKSSQAPKLLFHYYDKDFNNEADTPDNFQSRRPNTSFCFLDIRSPGLGDTAMYLCATSRPSLAGDITDTQYFGPGTRLTVL.